This T cell receptor (beta chain) derives from a study of cytomegalovirus exposure and HLA in healthy donors. Study-level points and caveats: A prior analysis recorded that most TCR beta V segments were productive about 87% or about 30% of the time.

The PCR ran on 60 Vbeta and 13 Jbeta primers. Measured with immunoSEQ multiplex PCR; TCRdb has only the in-frame clones, and not every one. The sample consists of about 190,000 clones, 60% to 80% of them appearing once. Looked up from germline, CDR1 is SGHVS and CDR2 is FQNEAQ. J gave up 6 bases and V 5 bases, and 10 bases lay outside the gene matches. The CDR3 contains 15 residues. With respect to this clone: The antigen is not known.

The sequenced material came from PBMCs. This receptor was taken from a woman aged 25 to 45 in good health and CMV-seropositive. The rearrangement joins TRBV7-8 to TRBJ2-1, with TRBD1 matching 7 bases. This chain's CDR3 is CASSERQGHGNEQFF. The CDR3 nucleotides are TGTGCCAGCAGCGAAAGACAGGGACATGGCAATGAGCAGTTCTTC.